The 29 T cell receptor beta chains listed next were all sequenced from one sample in a study of cytomegalovirus exposure and HLA in healthy donors. Repertoires were generated with immunoSEQ multiplex PCR, while TCRdb's copy carries only in-frame clones and drops some. The repertoire has about 200,000 clones, around four fifths of them found once; the top ten carry roughly 5.7%. The sequencing input was PBMCs. The receptors here all came from a woman aged 18-35 years in good health and CMV-seronegative.

The chain combines TRBV27 with TRBJ2-7; a possible D gene is TRBD2 (6 bases). The CDR3 has 14 residues. Trimming cost V 5 bases and J 6 bases, with 17 bases left between them. CDR1 and CDR2 (germline): MNHEY, SMNVEV (reference sequence). DNA of the CDR3: TGTGCCAGCAGTCTCGCCCGGGACGGGAGCGAGCAGTACTTC. Translating gives CASSLARDGSEQYF.

V is TRBV27 and J is TRBJ1-2; no firm D call. Trimming stripped 6 bases from V and 5 bases from J, with 19 bases between. Germline values: CDR1 MNHEY, CDR2 SMNVEV (reference sequence). The CDR3 spans 15 residues. Here the CDR3 DNA reads TGTGCCAGCAGCAAAAAAGGCACTGCGGGATATGGCTACACCTTC. Protein: CASSKKGTAGYGYTF.

The V call is TRBV6-6, the J call TRBJ1-1; no firm D call. Per germline, CDR1 MNHNY and CDR2 SVGAGI (reference sequence). The CDR3 extends over 13 amino acids. The V gene lost 7 bases and the J gene lost 5 bases, with 14 bases spanning the gap. The CDR3: CASTGPFGTEAFF. CDR3 DNA: TGTGCCAGCACCGGGCCATTTGGGACTGAAGCTTTCTTT.

This clone was found once. The rearrangement joins TRBV4-1 to TRBJ2-5; D gene ambiguous. The CDR3 has 14 residues. Trimming cost V 4 bases and J 0 bases, with 9 bases left between them. Germline CDR1 is MGHRA and CDR2 is YSYEKL. CDR3 DNA: TGCGCCAGCAGCCGAGCACACAACCAAGAGACCCAGTACTTC. This codes for CASSRAHNQETQYF.

The V and J genes are TRBV30 and TRBJ2-3; D possibly corresponds to TRBD2 (6 bases). V was shortened by 0 bases and J by 10 bases, with 20 bases between the two germline ends. The CDR3 extends over 15 amino acids. In germline, CDR1 is GTSNPN, CDR2 SVGIG (reference sequence). DNA of the CDR3: TGTGCCTGGAGTGTGGGAGCGGGTCTGGCAGAGCCGCAGTATTTT. This gives the protein CAWSVGAGLAEPQYF.

This chain joins TRBV13 and TRBJ2-7, with a weak D call TRBD2 (6 bases). V gave up 5 bases and J gave up 2 bases, with 16 bases separating them. CDR1 PRHDT and CDR2 FYEKMQ come from the germline V gene (reference sequence). The CDR3 has 15 amino acids. The CDR3 nucleotides read TGTGCCAGCAGCCCCGGGTCGGGAGTAACCTACGAGCAGTACTTC. Translation: CASSPGSGVTYEQYF.

The chain recombines TRBV5-1 with TRBJ1-1; no firm D call. The germline V and J ends were trimmed by 4 bases and 3 bases, with 10 bases remaining between them. Germline values: CDR1 SGHRS, CDR2 YFSETQ. This CDR3 region has 13 residues. The CDR3 spells CASSKDLDTEAFF. In DNA form, the CDR3 reads TGCGCCAGCAGCAAGGACTTAGACACTGAAGCTTTCTTT. Full variable domain (rest looked up from reference TRBV5-1 and TRBJ1-1): KAGVTQTPRYLIKTRGQQVTLSCSPISGHRSVSWYQQTPGQGLQFLFEYFSETQRNKGNFPGRFSGRQFSNSRSEMNVSTLELGDSALYLCASSKDLDTEAFFGQGTRLTVV.

The rearrangement links TRBV27 to TRBJ2-3; 7 bases map to TRBD1. Germline V gives CDR1 MNHEY, CDR2 SMNVEV (reference sequence). This CDR3 contains 15 residues. Germline trimming cut 2 bases from V and 0 bases from J; bases unmatched to any gene: 2. Written as DNA, the CDR3 is TGTGCCAGCAGTTTAAGGGGGCCGAGCACAGATACGCAGTATTTT. It encodes CASSLRGPSTDTQYF.

The chain uses TRBV19 and TRBJ2-7; TRBD2 is a possible D gene (7 bases). The CDR3 is 16 amino acids. The V gene's germline CDR1 is LNHDA and CDR2 SQIVND (reference sequence). The V end was cut by 3 bases, the J end by 4 bases, with 19 bases between. CDR3 sequence (DNA): TGTGCCAGTAGTATTACGGGGGGCGCTTCGCGTTACGAGCAGTACTTC. Translation: CASSITGGASRYEQYF.

This clone was seen only once. The chain is built from TRBV28 and TRBJ1-5; possible D gene TRBD1, 5 bases. The V and J ends lost 6 bases and 1 base respectively, with 13 bases between them. The germline CDR1 and CDR2 sequences are MDHEN and SYDVKM. The CDR3 is 15 residues long. CDR3 sequence: CASSKQGLSNQPQHF. The CDR3, as DNA: TGTGCCAGCAGCAAGCAGGGTTTGAGCAATCAGCCCCAGCATTTT.

The chain has TRBV18 and TRBJ1-5; D is possibly TRBD1 (6 bases). The germline V gene encodes CDR1 KGHSH and CDR2 LQKENI. This CDR3 contains 15 residues. Trimming left V 5 bases short and J 4 bases short, with 15 bases between. The DNA of the CDR3 is TGTGCCAGCTCAAAGTTGGGGGCGGGGAATCAGCCCCAGCATTTT. Translation: CASSKLGAGNQPQHF.

The chain couples TRBV28 to TRBJ2-1, with a weak D call TRBD2 (6 bases). This CDR3 region has 17 residues. Trimming removed 2 bases at V and 6 bases at J, with 20 bases between. From germline, CDR1 is MDHEN and CDR2 SYDVKM. In DNA, the CDR3 is TGTGCCAGCAGTTTAAGAATCCTAGCGCAACCTAGCAATGAGCAGTTCTTC. This encodes CASSLRILAQPSNEQFF.

This clone occurred once. V gene TRBV5-1 combines with J gene TRBJ1-2; TRBD1 matches at 10 bases. The CDR3 runs 17 residues. Germline trimming cut 0 bases from V and 0 bases from J; bases unmatched to any gene: 5. The germline V gene has CDR1 SGHRS and CDR2 YFSETQ. CDR3: CASSLGQGALANYGYTF. The DNA of the CDR3 is TGCGCCAGCAGCTTGGGACAGGGGGCCCTAGCTAACTATGGCTACACCTTC. Full variable domain (outside the CDR3, taken from reference TRBV5-1 and TRBJ1-2): KAGVTQTPRYLIKTRGQQVTLSCSPISGHRSVSWYQQTPGQGLQFLFEYFSETQRNKGNFPGRFSGRQFSNSRSEMNVSTLELGDSALYLCASSLGQGALANYGYTFGSGTRLTVV.

CDR3 in amino acids: CASSGPRPASTDTQYF. In DNA, the CDR3 is TGTGCCAGCAGTGGCCCTAGGCCGGCTAGCACAGATACGCAGTATTTT. The chain combines TRBV25-1 with TRBJ2-3; D gene uncertain. This CDR3 contains 16 residues. Trimming shortened V by 4 bases and J by 0 bases, and 14 bases separated the two germline ends. CDR1 is MGHDK and CDR2 is SYGVNS in the germline V gene.

To note about this clone: Other DNA sequences within the sample encode an identical CDR3. This chain connects TRBV5-1 to TRBJ1-1; unclear D gene. The CDR3 consists of 14 residues. Germline CDR1 SGHRS, CDR2 YFSETQ. V was trimmed by 0 bases and J by 0 bases, leaving 6 bases between them. The CDR3 DNA reads TGCGCCAGCAGCTTGGATAGTATGAACACTGAAGCTTTCTTT. Translated: CASSLDSMNTEAFF.

This clone was detected a few times. CDR3 protein: CASSPGGGETQYF. CDR3 bases: TGCGCCAGCAGCCCAGGGGGCGGGGAGACCCAGTACTTC. The V gene is TRBV5-1, the J gene TRBJ2-5, with 8 bases lining up with TRBD1. CDR1 and CDR2 from the germline V gene are SGHRS and YFSETQ. The CDR3 loop spans 13 amino acids. V lost 4 bases to trimming and J lost 5 bases; unmatched junction nucleotides: 4.

CDR3 loop: CAWSVRGAETQYF. Written as DNA, the CDR3 is TGTGCCTGGAGTGTCCGGGGGGCAGAGACCCAGTACTTC. The chain is built from TRBV30 and TRBJ2-5; D possibly corresponds to TRBD2 (7 bases). CDR1 is GTSNPN, CDR2 SVGIG, per germline (reference sequence). The CDR3 extends over 13 amino acids. V was shortened by 0 bases and J by 4 bases, with 9 bases between the two germline ends.

This chain joins TRBV5-1 and TRBJ2-5, with 8 nucleotides matching TRBD1. This CDR3 is built from 13 residues. Germline V gene data show CDR1 as SGHRS and CDR2 as YFSETQ. V trimming: 4 bases; J trimming: 5 bases; junction bases outside the gene matches: 4. CDR3 coding DNA: TGCGCCAGCAGCCATGGACAGGGCGAGACCCAGTACTTC. Residues: CASSHGQGETQYF.

The J gene is TRBJ2-7, the V gene TRBV28, with D unresolved. V was trimmed by 2 bases and J by 2 bases, leaving 10 bases between them. CDR1 is MDHEN and CDR2 is SYDVKM in the germline V gene. CDR3 length: 14 amino acids. CDR3: CASSLGQVTYEQYF. CDR3 in DNA: TGTGCCAGCAGTTTAGGGCAGGTTACCTACGAGCAGTACTTC.

This chain uses TRBV25-1 with TRBJ2-1, with TRBD2 matching 14 bases. Germline CDR1 MGHDK, CDR2 SYGVNS. J was trimmed by 9 bases and V by 3 bases; bases with no gene match: 7. This CDR3 is 16 amino acids long. The CDR3 DNA reads as TGTGCCAGCAGTGATTCGACTAGCGGGAGGGCGGGTGAGCAGTTCTTC. Residues: CASSDSTSGRAGEQFF. The full variable domain, its missing parts supplied by reference TRBV25-1 and TRBJ2-1, is EADIYQTPRYLVIGTGKKITLECSQTMGHDKMYWYQQDPGMELHLIHYSYGVNSTEKGDLSSESTVSRIRTEHFPLTLESARPSHTSQYLCASSDSTSGRAGEQFFGPGTRLTVL.

The chain couples TRBV28 to TRBJ1-2; maybe TRBD1 (6 bases). Germline CDR1 reads MDHEN; CDR2 reads SYDVKM. V lost 5 bases, J lost 4 bases, and 17 bases lay in between. This CDR3 comprises 15 residues. This CDR3 reads CASSGSPGVFYGYTF. The DNA for the CDR3 is TGTGCCAGCAGTGGTTCGCCAGGGGTGTTCTATGGCTACACCTTC.

The V call is TRBV5-1, the J call TRBJ2-5; the D gene is possibly TRBD1 (5 bases). Germline V CDR1 and CDR2: SGHRS, YFSETQ. The CDR3 loop spans 16 amino acids. Trimming removed 0 bases at V and 4 bases at J, with 16 bases between. CDR3 DNA sequence: TGCGCCAGCAGCTTGGGAGCTGGACGTCAGGGAGAGACCCAGTACTTC. Translation gives CASSLGAGRQGETQYF.

The chain combines TRBV7-8 with TRBJ2-7; 7 positions agree with TRBD1. The CDR3 is made up of 15 amino acids. The V segment lost 3 bases and the J segment 5 bases; nucleotides outside the gene matches: 10. CDR1 and CDR2 from the germline V gene are SGHVS and FQNEAQ. Written as DNA, the CDR3 is TGTGCCAGCAGCTTGCGTTGGGGACAGTCCCACGAGCAGTACTTC. Amino acid sequence: CASSLRWGQSHEQYF.

This clone was observed a handful of times. This chain links TRBV18 with TRBJ1-1; D unclear. The CDR3 runs 13 residues. Looked up from germline, CDR1 is KGHSH and CDR2 is LQKENI. Between the trimmed V and J ends, which lost 0 bases and 3 bases, there was a span of 5 bases. CDR3 DNA sequence: TGTGCCAGCTCACCACCGACGGACACTGAAGCTTTCTTT. Translated, it gives CASSPPTDTEAFF.

This chain joins TRBV2 and TRBJ1-5; 9 bases match TRBD1. Looked up from germline, CDR1 is SNHLY and CDR2 is FYNNEI. CDR3 length equals 15 residues. J lost 6 bases, V lost 1 base, and 4 bases had no gene match. CDR3 in DNA: TGTGCCAGCAGTGAAGGGACAGGGGCGGGTCAGCCCCAGCATTTT. This codes for CASSEGTGAGQPQHF.

The rearrangement uses TRBV4-2 and TRBJ1-4, with TRBD1 identical over 7 bases. This CDR3 is built from 14 residues. The V gene's germline CDR1 is LGHNA and CDR2 YNFKEQ. With V trimmed by 4 bases and J by 3 bases, 2 bases remained unmatched. The CDR3 nucleotides are TGTGCCAGCAGCCTCGGGACAGCTAATGAAAAACTGTTTTTT. It translates to CASSLGTANEKLFF.

The chain links TRBV29-1 to TRBJ2-7, with 10 bases identical to TRBD1. Trimming cost V 4 bases and J 5 bases; bases outside gene matches: 5. There are 13 residues in the CDR3. Germline CDR1 and CDR2: SQVTM and ANQGSEA. The CDR3 region is CSVGTGGGNEQYF. CDR3 nucleotides: TGCAGCGTTGGGACAGGGGGTGGGAACGAGCAGTACTTC.

The rearrangement uses TRBV7-9 and TRBJ1-5, with D unclear. V was shortened by 1 base and J by 5 bases, with 6 bases between the two germline ends. Per the germline V gene, CDR1 is SEHNR and CDR2 is FQNEAQ (reference sequence). The CDR3 loop spans 13 amino acids. The CDR3 nucleotides read TGTGCCAGCAGCTTAGAAGGCGATCAGCCCCAGCATTTT. Translation: CASSLEGDQPQHF.

V is TRBV4-1 and J is TRBJ2-3; 13 nucleotides line up with TRBD2. Per the germline V gene, CDR1 is MGHRA and CDR2 is YSYEKL. This CDR3 comprises 17 residues. The V segment lost 1 base and the J segment 3 bases; nucleotides outside the gene matches: 4. The CDR3 spells CASSQVWTSGRTDTQYF. In DNA, the CDR3 is TGCGCCAGCAGCCAAGTTTGGACTAGCGGGAGAACAGATACGCAGTATTTT.